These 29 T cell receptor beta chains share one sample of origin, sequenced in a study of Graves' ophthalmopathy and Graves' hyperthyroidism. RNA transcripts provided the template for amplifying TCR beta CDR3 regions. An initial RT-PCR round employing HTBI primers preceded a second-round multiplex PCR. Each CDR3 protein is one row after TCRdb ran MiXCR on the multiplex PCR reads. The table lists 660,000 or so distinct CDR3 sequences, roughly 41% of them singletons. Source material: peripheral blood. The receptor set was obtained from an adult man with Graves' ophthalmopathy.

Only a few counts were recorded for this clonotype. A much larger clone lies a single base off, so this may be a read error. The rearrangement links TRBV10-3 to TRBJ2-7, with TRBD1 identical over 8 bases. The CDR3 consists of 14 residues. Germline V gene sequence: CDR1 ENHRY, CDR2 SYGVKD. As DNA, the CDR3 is TGTGCCAGCAGCGCCCCGGACAGGGCCTACGAGCAGTGCTTC. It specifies CASSAPDRAYEQCF.

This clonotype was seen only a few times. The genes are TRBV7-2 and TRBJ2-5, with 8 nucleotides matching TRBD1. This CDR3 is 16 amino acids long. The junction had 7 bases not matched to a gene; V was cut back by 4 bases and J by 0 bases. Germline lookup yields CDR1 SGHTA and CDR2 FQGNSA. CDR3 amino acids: CASSSQGAQYQETQYF. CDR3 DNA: TGTGCCAGCAGCTCTCAGGGGGCCCAGTACCAAGAGACCCAGTACTTC.

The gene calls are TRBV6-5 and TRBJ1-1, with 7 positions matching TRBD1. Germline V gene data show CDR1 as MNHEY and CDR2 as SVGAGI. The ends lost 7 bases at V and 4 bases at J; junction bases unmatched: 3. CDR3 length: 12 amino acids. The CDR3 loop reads CASIRQGTEAFF. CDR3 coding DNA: TGTGCCAGCATAAGACAGGGCACTGAAGCTTTCTTT.

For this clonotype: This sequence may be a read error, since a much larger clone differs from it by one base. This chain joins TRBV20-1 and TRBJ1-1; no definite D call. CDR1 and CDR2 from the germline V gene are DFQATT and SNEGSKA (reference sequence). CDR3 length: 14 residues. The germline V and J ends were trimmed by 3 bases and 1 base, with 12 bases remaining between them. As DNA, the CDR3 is TGCAGTGCTAGCTCCGTGGGAAGGAACACTGAAGCTTTCTTT. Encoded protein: CSASSVGRNTEAFF.

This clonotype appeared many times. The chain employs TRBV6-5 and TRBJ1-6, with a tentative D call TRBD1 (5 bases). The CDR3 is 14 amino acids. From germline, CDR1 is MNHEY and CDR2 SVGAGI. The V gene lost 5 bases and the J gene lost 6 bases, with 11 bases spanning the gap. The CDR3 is CASSDGGINSPLHF. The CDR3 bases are TGTGCCAGCAGTGATGGGGGAATTAATTCACCCCTCCACTTT.

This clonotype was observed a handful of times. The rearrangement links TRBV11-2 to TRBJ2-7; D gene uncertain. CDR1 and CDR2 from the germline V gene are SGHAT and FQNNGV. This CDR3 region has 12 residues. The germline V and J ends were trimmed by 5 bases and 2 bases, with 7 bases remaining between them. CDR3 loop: CASSLPTYEQYF. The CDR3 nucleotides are TGTGCCAGCAGCCTGCCGACCTACGAGCAGTACTTC. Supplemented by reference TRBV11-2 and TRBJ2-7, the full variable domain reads EAGVAQSPRYKIIEKRQSVAFWCNPISGHATLYWYQQILGQGPKLLIQFQNNGVVDDSQLPKDRFSAERLKGVDSTLKIQPAKLEDSAVYLCASSLPTYEQYFGPGTRLTVT.

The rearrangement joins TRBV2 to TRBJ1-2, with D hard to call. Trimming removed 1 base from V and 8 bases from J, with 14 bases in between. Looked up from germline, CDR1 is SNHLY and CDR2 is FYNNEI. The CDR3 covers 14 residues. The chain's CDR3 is CASSEGPDRWGYTF. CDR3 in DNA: TGTGCCAGCAGTGAAGGACCGGATCGTTGGGGCTACACCTTC.

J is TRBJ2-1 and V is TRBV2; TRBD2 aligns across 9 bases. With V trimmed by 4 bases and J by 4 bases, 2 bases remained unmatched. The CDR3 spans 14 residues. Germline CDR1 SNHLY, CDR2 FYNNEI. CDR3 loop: CASSVLAGYNEQFF. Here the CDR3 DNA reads TGTGCCAGCAGTGTTCTAGCGGGGTACAATGAGCAGTTCTTC.

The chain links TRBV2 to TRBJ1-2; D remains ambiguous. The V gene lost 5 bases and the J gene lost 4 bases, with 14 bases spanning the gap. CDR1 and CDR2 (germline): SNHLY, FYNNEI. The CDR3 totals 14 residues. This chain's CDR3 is CASSPRDDLYGYTF. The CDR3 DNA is TGTGCCAGCAGTCCAAGGGATGATCTCTATGGCTACACCTTC.

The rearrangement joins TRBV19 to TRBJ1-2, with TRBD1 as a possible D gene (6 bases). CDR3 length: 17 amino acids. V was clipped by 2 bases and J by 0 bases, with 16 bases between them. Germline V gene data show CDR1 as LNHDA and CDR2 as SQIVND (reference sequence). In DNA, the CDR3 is TGTGCCAGTAGTATAACCCCTCTGACAGGCTCTAACTATGGCTACACCTTC. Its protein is CASSITPLTGSNYGYTF.

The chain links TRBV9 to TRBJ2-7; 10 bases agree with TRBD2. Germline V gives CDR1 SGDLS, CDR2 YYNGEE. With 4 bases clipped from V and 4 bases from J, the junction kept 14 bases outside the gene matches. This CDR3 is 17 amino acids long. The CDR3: CASSPSLPSGSVYEQYF. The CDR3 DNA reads TGTGCCAGCAGCCCCTCGTTACCTAGCGGGAGTGTATACGAGCAGTACTTC.

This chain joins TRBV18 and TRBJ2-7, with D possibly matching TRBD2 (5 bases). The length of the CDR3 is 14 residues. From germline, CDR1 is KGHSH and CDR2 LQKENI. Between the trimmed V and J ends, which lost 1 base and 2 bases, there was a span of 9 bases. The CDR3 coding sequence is TGTGCCAGCTCACCACTCGGGGATACCTACGAGCAGTACTTC. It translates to CASSPLGDTYEQYF.

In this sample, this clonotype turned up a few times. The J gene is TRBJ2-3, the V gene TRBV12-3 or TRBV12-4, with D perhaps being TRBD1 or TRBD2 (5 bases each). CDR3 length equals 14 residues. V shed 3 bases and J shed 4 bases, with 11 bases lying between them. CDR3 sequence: CASSFGGAADTQYF. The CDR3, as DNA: TGTGCCAGCAGTTTTGGGGGAGCGGCAGATACGCAGTATTTT.

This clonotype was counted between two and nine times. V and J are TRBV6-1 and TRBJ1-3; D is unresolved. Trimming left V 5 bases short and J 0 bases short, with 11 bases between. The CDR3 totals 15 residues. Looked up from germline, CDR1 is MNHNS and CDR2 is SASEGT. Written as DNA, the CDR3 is TGTGCCAGCAGTTCTGGGTTCAGCTCTGGAAACACCATATATTTT. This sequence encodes CASSSGFSSGNTIYF.

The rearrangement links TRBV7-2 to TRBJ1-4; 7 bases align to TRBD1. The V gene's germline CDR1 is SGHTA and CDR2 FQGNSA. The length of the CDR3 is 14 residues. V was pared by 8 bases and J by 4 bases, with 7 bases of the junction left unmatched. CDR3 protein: CASAGQGDNEKLFF. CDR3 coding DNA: TGTGCCAGCGCGGGTCAGGGGGATAATGAAAAACTGTTTTTT. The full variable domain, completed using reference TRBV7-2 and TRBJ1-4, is GAGVSQSPSNKVTEKGKDVELRCDPISGHTALYWYRQSLGQGLEFLIYFQGNSAPDKSGLPSDRFSAERTGGSVSTLTIQRTQQEDSAVYLCASAGQGDNEKLFFGSGTQLSVL.

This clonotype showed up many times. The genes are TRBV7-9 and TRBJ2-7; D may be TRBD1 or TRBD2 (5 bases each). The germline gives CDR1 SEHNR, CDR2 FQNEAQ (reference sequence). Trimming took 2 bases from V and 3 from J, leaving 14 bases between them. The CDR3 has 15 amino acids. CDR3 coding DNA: TGTGCCAGCAGCTTATGGGGGACGGAGGACTACGAGCAGTACTTC. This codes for CASSLWGTEDYEQYF. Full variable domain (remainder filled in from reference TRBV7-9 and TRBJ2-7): DTGVSQNPRHKITKRGQNVTFRCDPISEHNRLYWYRQTLGQGPEFLTYFQNEAQLEKSRLLSDRFSAERPKGSFSTLEIQRTEQGDSAMYLCASSLWGTEDYEQYFGPGTRLTVT.

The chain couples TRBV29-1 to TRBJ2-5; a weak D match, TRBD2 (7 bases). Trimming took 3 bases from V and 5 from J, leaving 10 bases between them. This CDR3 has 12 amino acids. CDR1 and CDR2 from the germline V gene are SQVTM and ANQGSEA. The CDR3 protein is CSVDRGAETQYF. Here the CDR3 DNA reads TGCAGCGTTGACCGGGGGGCCGAGACCCAGTACTTC.

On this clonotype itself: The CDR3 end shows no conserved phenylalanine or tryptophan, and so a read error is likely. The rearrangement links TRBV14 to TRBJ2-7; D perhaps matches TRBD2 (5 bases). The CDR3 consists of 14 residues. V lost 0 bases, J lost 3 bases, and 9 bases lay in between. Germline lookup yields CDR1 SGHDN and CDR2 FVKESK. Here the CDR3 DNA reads TGTGCCAGCAGCCAAGATGAGGGATTCTACGAGCAGTACATC. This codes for CASSQDEGFYEQYI.

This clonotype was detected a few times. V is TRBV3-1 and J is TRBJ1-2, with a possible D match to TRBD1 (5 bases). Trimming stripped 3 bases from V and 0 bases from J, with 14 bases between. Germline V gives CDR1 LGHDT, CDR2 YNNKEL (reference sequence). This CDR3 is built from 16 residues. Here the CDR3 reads CASSQFDRSANYGYTF. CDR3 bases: TGTGCCAGCAGCCAGTTCGACAGATCCGCTAACTATGGCTACACCTTC.

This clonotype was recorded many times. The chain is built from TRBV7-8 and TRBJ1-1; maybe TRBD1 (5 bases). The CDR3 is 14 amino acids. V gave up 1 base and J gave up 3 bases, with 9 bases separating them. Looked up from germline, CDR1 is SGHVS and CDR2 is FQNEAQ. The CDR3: CASSLERGDTEAFF. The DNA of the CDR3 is TGTGCCAGCAGCTTAGAGAGAGGGGACACTGAAGCTTTCTTT.

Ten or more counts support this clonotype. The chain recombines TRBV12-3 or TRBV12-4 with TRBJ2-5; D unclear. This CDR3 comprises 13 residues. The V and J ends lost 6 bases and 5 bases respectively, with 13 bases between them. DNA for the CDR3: TGTGCCAGCAGCATCGACCCACTGGAGACCCAGTACTTC. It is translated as CASSIDPLETQYF.

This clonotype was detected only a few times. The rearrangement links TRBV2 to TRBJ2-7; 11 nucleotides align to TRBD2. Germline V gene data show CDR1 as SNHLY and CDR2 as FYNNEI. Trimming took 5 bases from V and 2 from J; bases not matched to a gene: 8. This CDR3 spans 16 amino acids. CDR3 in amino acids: CASSYRGLAETYEQYF. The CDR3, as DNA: TGTGCCAGCAGTTACCGGGGACTAGCGGAGACCTACGAGCAGTACTTC.

CDR3: CASSLVPWRTGELFF. DNA for the CDR3: TGTGCCAGCAGTTTAGTCCCCTGGAGGACCGGGGAGCTGTTTTTT. The V call is TRBV9, the J call TRBJ2-2, with a possible D match to TRBD2 (5 bases). Germline loops: CDR1 SGDLS, CDR2 YYNGEE. Trimming took off 5 bases at V and 5 bases at J, with 16 bases between the two ends. The CDR3 contains 15 residues.

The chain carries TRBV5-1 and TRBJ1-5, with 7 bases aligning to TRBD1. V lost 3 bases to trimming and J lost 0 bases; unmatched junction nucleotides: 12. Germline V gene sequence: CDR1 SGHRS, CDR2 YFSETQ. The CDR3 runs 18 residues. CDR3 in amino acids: CASSCRLRTGHSNQPQHF. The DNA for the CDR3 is TGCGCCAGCAGCTGCCGACTAAGGACAGGTCATAGCAATCAGCCCCAGCATTTT.

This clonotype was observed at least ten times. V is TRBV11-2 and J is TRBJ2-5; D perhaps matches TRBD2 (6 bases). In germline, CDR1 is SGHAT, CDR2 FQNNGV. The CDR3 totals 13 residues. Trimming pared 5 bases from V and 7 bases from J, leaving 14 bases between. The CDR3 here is CASSQPPAGTQYF. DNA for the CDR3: TGTGCCAGCAGCCAACCGCCAGCGGGGACCCAGTACTTC.

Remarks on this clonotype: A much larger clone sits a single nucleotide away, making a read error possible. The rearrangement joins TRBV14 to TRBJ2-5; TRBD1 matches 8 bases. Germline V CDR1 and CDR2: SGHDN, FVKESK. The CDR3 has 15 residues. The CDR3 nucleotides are TGTGCCAGCAGCCAAGAATTCGACAGGGGAGAGACCCGGTACTTC. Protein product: CASSQEFDRGETRYF.

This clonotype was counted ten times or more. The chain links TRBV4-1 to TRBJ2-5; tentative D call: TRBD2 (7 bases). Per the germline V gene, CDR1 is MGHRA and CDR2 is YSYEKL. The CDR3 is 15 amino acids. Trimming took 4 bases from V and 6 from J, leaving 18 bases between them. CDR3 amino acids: CASSRGYGGRQTQYF. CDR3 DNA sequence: TGCGCCAGCAGCCGTGGATACGGGGGGCGACAGACCCAGTACTTC.

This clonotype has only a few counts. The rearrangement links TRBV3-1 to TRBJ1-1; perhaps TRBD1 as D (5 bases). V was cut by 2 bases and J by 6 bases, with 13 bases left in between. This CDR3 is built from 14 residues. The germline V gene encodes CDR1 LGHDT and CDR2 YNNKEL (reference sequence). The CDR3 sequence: CASSQQGGKAEAFF. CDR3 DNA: TGTGCCAGCAGCCAACAGGGCGGTAAGGCTGAAGCTTTCTTT.

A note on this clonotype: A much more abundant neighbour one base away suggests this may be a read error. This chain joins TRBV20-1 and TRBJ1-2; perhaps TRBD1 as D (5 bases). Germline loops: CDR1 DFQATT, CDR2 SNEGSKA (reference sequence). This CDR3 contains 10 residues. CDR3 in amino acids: CRSGSYGYTF. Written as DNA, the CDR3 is TGCAGATCAGGGAGTTATGGCTACACCTTC.